The rows below give T cell receptor beta chains drawn from one sample of a study of Ad26.COV2.S vaccination and SARS-CoV-2 variants. Clones were read by immunoSEQ multiplex PCR, and TCRdb kept only the in-frame ones, dropping some. The sample lists 300,000 to 450,000 clones; more than 75% were seen once. Sequencing was performed on peripheral blood, taken in a trial of Ad26.COV2.S vaccine versus placebo. The receptors shown here come from a person aged 18 to 59 who received the Ad26.COV2.S COVID-19 vaccine or a placebo. Each CDR3 is given with its conserved first and last residue. A D gene is named only where the DNA matches it firmly. Expanded clones get a size class; other rows say once, few or many, or leave the size out.

TRBJ1-6 | . | TRBV9 | . | CASSVVGSPLHF | TGTGCCAGCAGCGTCGTGGGGTCACCCCTCCACTTT
TRBJ1-1 | TRBD1 | TRBV2 | . | CASRFSGTGNTEAFF | TGTGCCAGCAGGTTCTCCGGGACAGGGAACACTGAAGCTTTCTTT
TRBJ2-2 | . | TRBV6-5 | . | CASSQTMNTGELFF | TGTGCCAGCAGTCAGACGATGAACACCGGGGAGCTGTTTTTT
TRBJ2-5 | . | TRBV19 | . | CASSSAQQETQYF | TGTGCCAGTAGCAGTGCCCAGCAAGAGACCCAGTACTTC
TRBJ1-5 | . | TRBV24-1 | . | CATSGAGYSNQPQHF | TGTGCCACCAGTGGGGCGGGCTATAGCAATCAGCCCCAGCATTTT
TRBJ2-3 | . | TRBV6-2/TRBV6-3 | . | CASSYSRGSGRDTQYF | TGTGCCAGCAGTTACTCGAGAGGTTCGGGACGAGATACGCAGTATTTT
TRBJ1-5 | . | TRBV7-2 | . | CASSLQGYNQPQHF | TGTGCCAGCAGCCTTCAGGGGTACAATCAGCCCCAGCATTTT
TRBJ2-2 | . | TRBV5-8 | . | CASRNLGRNTGELFF | TGTGCCAGCAGAAATTTGGGGAGGAACACCGGGGAGCTGTTTTTT
TRBJ1-1 | TRBD1 | TRBV6-6 | . | CASSGQGGGTEAFF | TGTGCCAGCAGTGGACAGGGCGGGGGCACTGAAGCTTTCTTT
TRBJ2-3 | . | TRBV4-1 | . | CASRIPGHQDSTDTQYF | TGCGCCAGCAGGATCCCGGGACACCAGGATAGCACAGATACGCAGTATTTT
TRBJ1-3 | . | TRBV2 | . | CASSDRVSGNTIYF | TGTGCCAGCAGTGACAGGGTGTCGGGAAACACCATATATTTT
TRBJ2-7 | . | TRBV5-6 | . | CASTDAGATYEQYF | TGTGCCAGCACCGACGCCGGAGCCACCTACGAGCAGTACTTC
TRBJ2-1 | TRBD1 | TRBV7-2 | . | CASSLRGQRENEQFF | TGTGCCAGCAGCTTAAGGGGACAGAGGGAAAATGAGCAGTTCTTC
TRBJ1-2 | . | TRBV13 | . | CASSPRDSEKDGYTF | TGTGCCAGCAGCCCAAGGGACTCAGAAAAGGATGGCTACACCTTC
TRBJ1-1 | TRBD1 | TRBV18 | . | CASSPLGDRLNTEAFF | TGTGCCAGCTCACCATTAGGGGACAGGCTGAACACTGAAGCTTTCTTT
TRBJ2-3 | TRBD1 | TRBV6-5 | . | CASSFASGGPDTQYF | TGTGCCAGCAGTTTTGCCTCAGGGGGTCCAGATACGCAGTATTTT
TRBJ1-2 | . | TRBV9 | . | CASSVFGPNYGYTF | TGTGCCAGCAGCGTATTTGGTCCTAACTATGGCTACACCTTC
TRBJ2-1 | TRBD2 | TRBV5-1 | . | CASSLGGRGVYNEQFF | TGCGCCAGCAGCTTGGGAGGGCGGGGGGTCTACAATGAGCAGTTCTTC
TRBJ2-7 | . | TRBV5-4 | few | CASSLEGGAYEQYF | TGTGCCAGCAGCTTGGAAGGTGGAGCCTACGAGCAGTACTTC
TRBJ2-3 | TRBD1 | TRBV5-1 | . | CASSSTGGADTQYF | TGCGCCAGCAGCTCAACAGGGGGCGCGGATACGCAGTATTTT
TRBJ2-3 | . | TRBV7-9 | . | CASSLVQGRVDTQYF | TGTGCCAGCAGCTTAGTTCAGGGGCGGGTGGATACGCAGTATTTT
TRBJ2-3 | . | TRBV7-8 | . | CASSLNFATDTQYF | TGTGCCAGCAGCTTGAACTTTGCTACAGATACGCAGTATTTT
TRBJ2-7 | . | TRBV23-1 | . | CASSPRPHLPPRQYF | TGCGCCAGCAGTCCCCGCCCGCACCTACCCCCCCGGCAGTACTTC
TRBJ1-1 | . | TRBV5-1 | many | CASSLTRGSTEAFF | TGCGCCAGCAGCCTGACGAGGGGTTCCACTGAAGCTTTCTTT
TRBJ2-7 | . | TRBV10-1 | once | CASSESSGSLTYEQYF | TGCGCCAGCAGTGAGTCTAGCGGTAGCCTTACCTACGAGCAGTACTTC
TRBJ1-1 | . | TRBV25-1 | . | CASSEGNTEAFF | TGTGCCAGCAGTGAGGGGAACACTGAAGCTTTCTTT
TRBJ1-3 | . | TRBV7-2 | . | CASSLAVGRSSGNTIYF | TGTGCCAGCAGCTTAGCGGTGGGACGGAGCTCTGGAAACACCATATATTTT
TRBJ2-2 | . | TRBV3-1/TRBV3-2 | . | CASSQDRTGELFF | TGTGCCAGCAGCCAAGATCGGACCGGGGAGCTGTTTTTT
TRBJ2-7 | . | TRBV27 | once | CASRLAGQKTPYEQYF | TGTGCCAGTCGCCTGGCGGGACAGAAGACCCCCTACGAGCAGTACTTC
TRBJ2-7 | . | TRBV4-1 | . | CASSQVMVREQYF | TGCGCCAGCAGCCAAGTTATGGTGCGCGAGCAGTACTTC
TRBJ2-3 | . | TRBV6-6 | . | CASSYLGPSTDTQYF | TGTGCCAGCAGTTACCTGGGACCGAGCACAGATACGCAGTATTTT
TRBJ2-1 | TRBD1 | TRBV19 | . | CASSRGDRVKFF | TGTGCCAGTAGTAGAGGAGACAGGGTCAAGTTCTTC
TRBJ2-5 | . | TRBV11-2 | once | CASSQPAGQGGYQETQYF | TGTGCCAGCAGCCAACCCGCCGGACAGGGAGGGTACCAAGAGACCCAGTACTTC
TRBJ2-7 | TRBD1 | TRBV7-2 | . | CASSFRQGLSYEQYF | TGTGCCAGCAGCTTCAGACAGGGCCTATCCTACGAGCAGTACTTC
TRBJ2-7 | . | TRBV27 | . | CASSPKTSSYEQYF | TGTGCCAGCAGTCCCAAGACTAGTAGTTACGAGCAGTACTTC
TRBJ1-1 | . | TRBV28 | . | CASTLGVMGGVHTEAFF | TGTGCCAGCACCTTAGGGGTTATGGGGGGCGTCCACACTGAAGCTTTCTTT
TRBJ2-7 | . | TRBV7-9 | few | CASSLAFYYEQYF | TGTGCCAGCAGCTTAGCGTTTTACTACGAGCAGTACTTC
TRBJ1-2 | . | TRBV7-8 | . | CASSLADGFYGYTF | TGTGCCAGCAGCTTGGCGGACGGGTTCTATGGCTACACCTTC
TRBJ2-7 | . | TRBV10-2 | once | CASSEVSSYEQYF | TGCGCCAGCAGTGAGGTCAGCTCCTACGAGCAGTACTTC
TRBJ1-3 | . | TRBV15 | . | CATSRGRAGSSGNTIYF | TGTGCCACCAGCAGAGGCAGGGCGGGGAGCTCTGGAAACACCATATATTTT
TRBJ1-6 | . | TRBV6-5 | . | CASRTPSGSNSPLHF | TGTGCCAGCCGTACTCCTTCGGGCAGTAATTCACCCCTCCACTTT
TRBJ1-1 | . | TRBV6-5 | few | CASSYVDRNTEAFF | TGTGCCAGCAGTTACGTAGACAGGAACACTGAAGCTTTCTTT
TRBJ2-3 | . | TRBV2 | . | CASRETPSSDTQYF | TGTGCCAGCAGGGAGACGCCTAGCTCCGATACGCAGTATTTT
TRBJ2-5 | TRBD1 | TRBV9 | . | CASSISGGETQYF | TGTGCCAGCAGCATCTCAGGGGGAGAGACCCAGTACTTC
TRBJ2-7 | . | TRBV7-6 | once | CASSSSLEQYF | TGTGCCAGCAGCTCATCCTTAGAGCAGTACTTC
TRBJ2-5 | . | TRBV7-8 | . | CASSLDGGLETQYF | TGTGCCAGCAGCTTAGACGGGGGGCTGGAGACCCAGTACTTC
TRBJ2-2 | TRBD2 | TRBV30 | . | CAWIPAGGPSGELFF | TGTGCCTGGATTCCAGCGGGAGGGCCGTCCGGGGAGCTGTTTTTT
TRBJ2-2 | . | TRBV27 | . | CASSIQGNTGELFF | TGTGCCAGCAGTATTCAGGGTAACACCGGGGAGCTGTTTTTT
TRBJ2-1 | . | TRBV12-3/TRBV12-4 | . | CAIGTFYNEQFF | TGTGCCATCGGGACTTTTTACAATGAGCAGTTCTTC
TRBJ2-7 | . | TRBV2 | . | CASSPTTYEQYF | TGTGCCAGCAGCCCTACAACATACGAGCAGTACTTC
TRBJ2-7 | TRBD2 | TRBV6-5 | . | CASSLTSGRYEQYF | TGTGCCAGCAGTTTAACTAGCGGGCGGTACGAGCAGTACTTC
TRBJ2-5 | . | TRBV6-4 | few | CASSVGPEETQYF | TGTGCCAGCAGTGTAGGCCCGGAAGAGACCCAGTACTTC
TRBJ2-2 | . | TRBV6-1 | . | CASSDRGGYTNTGELFF | TGTGCCAGCAGTGACCGCGGGGGCTATACGAACACCGGGGAGCTGTTTTTT